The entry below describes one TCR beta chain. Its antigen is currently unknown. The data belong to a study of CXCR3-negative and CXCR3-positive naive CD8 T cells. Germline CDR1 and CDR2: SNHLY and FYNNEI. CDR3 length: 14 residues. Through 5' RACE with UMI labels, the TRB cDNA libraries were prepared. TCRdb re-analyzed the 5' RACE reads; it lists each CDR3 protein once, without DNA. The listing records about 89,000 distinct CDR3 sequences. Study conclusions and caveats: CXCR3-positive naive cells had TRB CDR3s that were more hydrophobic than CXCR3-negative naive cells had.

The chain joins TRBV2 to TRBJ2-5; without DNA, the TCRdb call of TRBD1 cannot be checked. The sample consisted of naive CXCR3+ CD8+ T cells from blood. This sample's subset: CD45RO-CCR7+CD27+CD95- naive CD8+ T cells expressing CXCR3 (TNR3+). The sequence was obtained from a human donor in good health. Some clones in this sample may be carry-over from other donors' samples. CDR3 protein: CASGDRGDEETQYF.